This is a list of T cell receptor beta chains from one sample in a study of OX40 agonist ivuxolimab in advanced cancers. TCRdb's table, derived via immunoSEQ multiplex PCR, lists solely in-frame clones and lacks some. In the table there are tens of thousands of clones, 84% of which are singletons. The material sequenced was CD4+ or CD8+ T cells sorted from blood, taken in a trial of the OX40 agonist ivuxolimab. Receptors were obtained from an adult with an advanced solid tumor such as melanoma, head and neck, liver or kidney cancer. Each CDR3 is given with its conserved first and last residue. D genes are given only for firm matches. Part of the rows lack a size; the others show once, few, many or a class for expanded clones.

J gene | D gene | clone size | V gene | CDR3 protein | CDR3 DNA
TRBJ1-1 | NA | once | TRBV18 | CASSRNLDRLSYEAFF | TGTGCCAGCTCCCGGAATTTAGACAGGTTAAGTTATGAAGCTTTCTTT
TRBJ2-2 | TRBD1 | NA | TRBV28 | CASSLSPGTGPGELFF | TGTGCCAGCAGTTTAAGTCCCGGGACAGGGCCCGGGGAGCTGTTTTTT
TRBJ1-2 | NA | once | TRBV9 | CASSVEAATTYGYTF | TGTGCCAGCAGCGTAGAAGCAGCTACGACCTATGGCTACACCTTC
TRBJ2-2 | NA | NA | TRBV9 | CASRGETSNTGELFF | TGTGCCAGCAGAGGGGAGACTTCGAACACCGGGGAGCTGTTTTTT
TRBJ1-2 | NA | once | TRBV10-3 | CAIVGTITSLHEYGYTF | TGTGCCATCGTCGGGACAATCACGTCTCTCCACGAATATGGCTACACCTTC
TRBJ1-2 | NA | NA | TRBV28 | CASSLIGTNYGYTF | TGTGCCAGCAGTTTAATCGGGACGAACTATGGCTACACCTTC
TRBJ1-4 | NA | NA | TRBV5-1 | CASSLASAGYNEKLFF | TGCGCCAGCAGCTTGGCTTCGGCAGGGTATAATGAAAAACTGTTTTTT
TRBJ1-1 | NA | few | TRBV30 | CAWSVHATEAFF | TGTGCCTGGAGTGTACATGCCACTGAAGCTTTCTTT
TRBJ2-4 | NA | NA | TRBV19 | CASSIVAGVRRNIQYF | TGTGCCAGTAGTATAGTAGCTGGGGTCAGAAGAAACATTCAGTACTTC
TRBJ2-7 | NA | NA | TRBV11-3 | CASSHSYEQYF | TGTGCCAGCAGCCACTCCTACGAGCAGTACTTC
TRBJ1-4 | NA | NA | TRBV9 | CASSVGVGEKLFF | TGTGCCAGCAGCGTAGGGGTAGGCGAAAAACTGTTTTTT
TRBJ1-3 | NA | NA | TRBV4-2 | CASSQERVGGNTIYF | TGTGCCAGCAGCCAAGAGAGGGTCGGAGGAAACACCATATATTTT
TRBJ1-4 | TRBD1 | NA | TRBV30 | CAWNTGDFEKLFF | TGTGCCTGGAACACAGGGGACTTTGAAAAACTGTTTTTT
TRBJ2-2 | TRBD2 | once | TRBV5-4 | CASSPGPGRLAGGGELFF | TGTGCCAGCAGCCCGGGCCCTGGTCGGCTAGCGGGAGGAGGAGAGCTGTTTTTT
TRBJ1-1 | NA | NA | TRBV2 | CASKLMNTEAFF | TGTGCCAGCAAGTTAATGAACACTGAAGCTTTCTTT
TRBJ2-7 | NA | once | TRBV6-1 | CASIFSKGKQYF | TGTGCCAGCATCTTCTCAAAGGGCAAGCAGTACTTC
TRBJ1-5 | NA | NA | TRBV19 | CASSIDRELGRSYSNQPQHF | TGTGCCAGTAGTATAGATCGGGAATTGGGCAGGAGCTATAGCAATCAGCCCCAGCATTTT
TRBJ1-2 | NA | NA | TRBV6-5 | CASSSTGSPGYGYTF | TGTGCCAGCAGTTCCACGGGCTCTCCGGGGTATGGCTACACCTTC
TRBJ2-5 | NA | once | TRBV19 | CASNAGRQETQYF | TGTGCCAGTAATGCAGGGCGGCAAGAGACCCAGTACTTC
TRBJ1-1 | NA | NA | TRBV7-9 | CASSLEDSVKNTEAFF | TGTGCCAGCAGCTTAGAGGACAGTGTGAAGAACACTGAAGCTTTCTTT
TRBJ1-5 | TRBD1 | NA | TRBV23-1 | CASSHGQGAGQPQHF | TGCGCCAGCAGTCATGGACAGGGGGCAGGTCAGCCCCAGCATTTT
TRBJ1-3 | NA | NA | TRBV9 | CASSPSQPGNTIYF | TGTGCCAGCAGCCCCTCCCAGCCTGGAAACACCATATATTTT
TRBJ2-7 | NA | NA | TRBV19 | CASSQPSDSIYEQYF | TGTGCCAGTAGTCAACCTTCGGACTCGATCTACGAGCAGTACTTC
TRBJ1-3 | NA | NA | TRBV4-2 | CASSQFGGDLSGNTIYF | TGTGCCAGCAGCCAATTCGGCGGAGACCTCTCTGGAAACACCATATATTTT
TRBJ2-3 | NA | NA | TRBV12-5 | CASGLTPEWDTQYF | TGTGCTAGTGGTCTCACGCCTGAATGGGATACGCAGTATTTT
TRBJ1-2 | NA | NA | TRBV18 | CASSPSGRGANGYTF | TGTGCCAGCTCACCCTCGGGGCGGGGGGCGAATGGCTACACCTTC
TRBJ2-3 | TRBD1 | NA | TRBV7-2 | CASSLTGYAFGTQYF | TGTGCCAGCAGCTTGACAGGGTATGCCTTTGGTACGCAGTATTTT
TRBJ2-5 | TRBD1 | NA | TRBV9 | CASSADRAEQETQYF | TGTGCCAGCAGCGCCGACAGGGCCGAACAAGAGACCCAGTACTTC
TRBJ2-5 | NA | NA | TRBV5-1 | CASSFQETQYF | TGCGCCAGCAGCTTTCAAGAGACCCAGTACTTC
TRBJ2-2 | TRBD2 | NA | TRBV27 | CASRDWSGRETGELFF | TGTGCCAGCAGGGATTGGAGCGGGAGGGAAACCGGGGAGCTGTTTTTT
TRBJ1-1 | NA | NA | TRBV15 | CATSRANGHTEAFF | TGTGCCACCAGCAGAGCTAACGGGCACACTGAAGCTTTCTTT
TRBJ2-5 | NA | NA | TRBV30 | CAWSVLGVVEETQYF | TGTGCCTGGAGTGTACTGGGGGTGGTCGAAGAGACCCAGTACTTC
TRBJ1-2 | NA | NA | TRBV29-1 | CSVDGQGSGYTF | TGCAGCGTTGACGGGCAGGGCAGTGGCTACACCTTC
TRBJ2-1 | TRBD2 | NA | TRBV6-6 | CASRPTSGTYNEQFF | TGTGCCAGCAGACCGACTAGCGGGACCTACAATGAGCAGTTCTTC
TRBJ2-7 | NA | few | TRBV5-4 | CASSSGDRTYEQYF | TGTGCCAGCAGCTCAGGTGACAGGACTTACGAGCAGTACTTC
TRBJ2-1 | NA | NA | TRBV12-5 | CASGRDSYTNDNEQFF | TGTGCTAGTGGCCGAGACAGTTACACAAATGACAATGAGCAGTTCTTC
TRBJ1-5 | NA | once | TRBV18 | CASSPSGDRPQHF | TGTGCCAGCTCACCCAGCGGGGATCGGCCCCAGCATTTT
TRBJ2-2 | TRBD2 | NA | TRBV19 | CATGRSGRITGELFF | TGTGCCACGGGAAGGAGCGGGAGAATTACCGGGGAGCTGTTTTTT
TRBJ1-3 | TRBD1 | NA | TRBV10-1 | CASPPDRGSCSGNTIYF | TGCGCCAGTCCGCCCGACAGGGGAAGTTGCTCTGGAAACACCATATATTTT
TRBJ2-3 | TRBD2 | NA | TRBV4-2 | CASSQDSLISGGPDTQYF | TGTGCCAGCAGCCAAGATAGTTTGATTAGCGGGGGCCCAGATACGCAGTATTTT
TRBJ1-5 | NA | once | TRBV19 | CASSPGGLQPQHF | TGTGCCAGTAGTCCCGGCGGGCTTCAGCCCCAGCATTTT
TRBJ1-2 | NA | NA | TRBV4-3 | CASSQDQTPRGVYGYTF | TGCGCCAGCAGCCAAGATCAAACCCCCAGGGGCGTCTATGGCTACACCTTC
TRBJ2-1 | TRBD2 | NA | TRBV7-2 | CASKRVGGRARDNEQFF | TGTGCCAGCAAGAGAGTTGGGGGGAGGGCTCGGGACAATGAGCAGTTCTTC
TRBJ2-5 | NA | NA | TRBV5-1 | CASSSQETQYF | TGCGCCAGCAGCTCCCAAGAGACCCAGTACTTC
TRBJ1-5 | NA | once | TRBV7-9 | CASSFSFGNPDQPQHF | TGTGCCAGCAGCTTCAGCTTCGGAAATCCCGATCAGCCCCAGCATTTT
TRBJ2-3 | NA | NA | TRBV11-3 | CASSSPGGQTDTQYF | TGTGCCAGCAGCTCGCCCGGCGGTCAGACAGATACGCAGTATTTT
TRBJ1-1 | TRBD1 | NA | TRBV19 | CASSSPGQGAWGAFF | TGTGCCAGTAGTAGCCCCGGACAGGGGGCATGGGGGGCTTTCTTT
TRBJ1-4 | NA | NA | TRBV19 | CASTGAVKTNEKLFF | TGTGCCAGTACGGGGGCGGTAAAAACTAATGAAAAACTGTTTTTT
TRBJ1-2 | NA | NA | TRBV5-3 | CASSPKLQGMDGYTF | TGTGCCAGCAGTCCAAAATTACAGGGTATGGATGGCTACACCTTC
TRBJ2-3 | TRBD1 | once | TRBV7-9 | CASSLGTGGVSTQYF | TGTGCCAGCAGCCTTGGGACAGGGGGGGTGAGTACGCAGTATTTT
TRBJ2-7 | TRBD2 | NA | TRBV28 | CASSFVGKLAVGDEQYF | TGTGCCAGCAGTTTCGTCGGAAAACTAGCGGTAGGTGACGAGCAGTACTTC
TRBJ1-2 | TRBD1 | NA | TRBV7-9 | CASSFSEGGRGYTF | TGTGCCAGCAGCTTTAGTGAAGGGGGCAGGGGCTACACCTTC
TRBJ2-7 | TRBD2 | few | TRBV6-6 | CASTLGLVSYF | TGTGCCAGCACCCTGGGACTAGTTTCGTACTTC
TRBJ2-1 | TRBD1 | NA | TRBV19 | CASSRKQGAGTNEQFF | TGTGCCAGTAGCCGAAAACAGGGGGCAGGGACCAATGAGCAGTTCTTC
TRBJ2-3 | NA | NA | TRBV7-2 | CASSPNPDTRPSTTQYF | TGTGCCAGCAGCCCAAATCCGGATACTCGCCCCTCCACTACGCAGTATTTT
TRBJ2-7 | TRBD1 | once | TRBV18 | CASSPSIFRDRGSYEQYF | TGTGCCAGCTCACCATCGATCTTCCGGGACAGGGGCTCCTACGAGCAGTACTTC
TRBJ2-3 | TRBD2 | NA | TRBV20-1 | CSALAGARSGF | TGCAGTGCTCTAGCGGGAGCAAGGTCGGGTTTT
TRBJ2-7 | NA | NA | TRBV11-2 | CASSAPGLTSYEQYF | TGTGCCAGCAGCGCTCCGGGACTGACCTCCTACGAGCAGTACTTC
TRBJ2-1 | TRBD2 | NA | TRBV27 | CASSITSRASGTRRFNNEQFF | TGTGCCAGCAGTATCACCTCTCGGGCTAGCGGGACACGACGTTTTAACAATGAGCAGTTCTTC
TRBJ2-5 | NA | few | TRBV10-3 | CAIAQGGRETREETQYF | TGTGCCATCGCTCAGGGTGGAAGGGAGACTAGGGAAGAGACCCAGTACTTC